This is a list of T cell receptor beta chains from one sample in a study of T cells after yellow fever vaccination. TCRdb analysed the 5' RACE reads with MiXCR anew, one entry per CDR3 protein. The sample lists 300,000 to 350,000 distinct CDR3 sequences; 3.5% to 5% were seen once. The material sequenced was PBMCs, taken 15 days after the yellow fever booster vaccination. Receptor source: a man between 18 and 35 years old who received the YFV17D yellow fever vaccine. Both conserved end residues are part of each CDR3. Each record gives: clone size, CDR3 length, V gene, J gene, D gene, CDR3 protein, CDR3 DNA. A D gene is named only where the DNA matches it firmly. The size field is filled for only some rows; it gives once, few, many or a size class.

size: -; length: 14; V: TRBV10-3; J: TRBJ1-2; D: -; CDR3: CAISGTGPNYGYTF; DNA: TGTGCCATCAGTGGAACAGGGCCGAACTATGGCTACACCTTC
size: few; length: 13; V: TRBV20-1; J: TRBJ2-4; D: -; CDR3: CSARVGGANIQYF; DNA: TGCAGTGCTAGAGTGGGGGGGGCAAACATTCAGTACTTC
size: many; length: 15; V: TRBV20-1; J: TRBJ1-5; D: TRBD1; CDR3: CSATGTGQSNQPQHF; DNA: TGCAGTGCGACCGGGACAGGGCAAAGCAATCAGCCCCAGCATTTT
size: -; length: 13; V: TRBV12-3/TRBV12-4; J: TRBJ1-1; D: TRBD1; CDR3: CACGLQGDTEAFF; DNA: TGTGCCTGCGGGTTACAGGGGGACACTGAAGCTTTCTTT
size: -; length: 13; V: TRBV5-6; J: TRBJ1-1; D: TRBD1; CDR3: CASSFGTGREAFF; DNA: TGTGCCAGCAGCTTTGGGACAGGGCGCGAAGCTTTCTTT
size: -; length: 12; V: TRBV12-3/TRBV12-4; J: TRBJ2-1; D: -; CDR3: CASSFSDNEQFF; DNA: TGTGCCAGCAGTTTCTCCGACAATGAGCAGTTCTTC
size: many; length: 14; V: TRBV7-2; J: TRBJ2-3; D: TRBD2; CDR3: CASSLSGGPDTQYF; DNA: TGTGCCAGCAGCTTATCGGGGGGGCCAGATACGCAGTATTTT
size: -; length: 14; V: TRBV12-3/TRBV12-4; J: TRBJ2-3; D: -; CDR3: CASSFPPPGPTQYF; DNA: TGTGCCAGCAGTTTCCCCCCTCCCGGGCCGACGCAGTATTTT
size: many; length: 14; V: TRBV6-5; J: TRBJ2-1; D: -; CDR3: CASKEGPSYNEQFF; DNA: TGTGCCAGCAAGGAGGGGCCCTCCTACAATGAGCAGTTCTTC
size: many; length: 15; V: TRBV19; J: TRBJ2-1; D: TRBD1; CDR3: CASSIPGQGNNEQFF; DNA: TGTGCCAGTAGTATCCCGGGACAGGGAAACAATGAGCAGTTCTTC
size: many; length: 18; V: TRBV18; J: TRBJ2-6; D: -; CDR3: CASSPPGTYVSGANVLTF; DNA: TGTGCCAGCTCACCGCCTGGGACATACGTATCTGGGGCCAACGTCCTGACTTTC
size: many; length: 15; V: TRBV7-9; J: TRBJ2-1; D: -; CDR3: CASSERQVEYNEQFF; DNA: TGTGCCAGCAGCGAAAGACAGGTTGAATACAATGAGCAGTTCTTC